This passage covers 14 T cell receptor beta chains from one sample sequenced in a study of T cell responses to AZD1222 COVID-19 vaccine. Data came from immunoSEQ multiplex PCR; TCRdb stores just in-frame clones and leaves some out. Of around 67,000 clones listed, around 84% were seen once; the top ten hold about 20%. Sequenced here: peripheral blood, sampled on day 0 of AZD1222 vaccination. Receptors were obtained from an adult in good health.

The chain joins TRBV10-2 to TRBJ2-2; D gene unclear. CDR3 length: 14 amino acids. V lost 4 bases, J lost 8 bases, and 14 bases lay in between. The germline V gene has CDR1 WSHSY and CDR2 SAAADI. CDR3 nucleotides: TGCGCCAGCAGTGCGGCCGGTTCAGCGGGGGAGCTGTTTTTT. Its protein product is CASSAAGSAGELFF.

The chain joins TRBV19 to TRBJ1-5; 7 positions match TRBD1. The germline gives CDR1 LNHDA, CDR2 SQIVND (reference sequence). Unmatched junction bases numbered 11, after V lost 7 bases and J lost 2 bases. This CDR3 contains 16 residues. The CDR3 reads CASNPGTAKGNQPQHF. CDR3 in DNA: TGTGCCAGTAACCCCGGGACAGCAAAGGGCAATCAGCCCCAGCATTTT.

This clone is termed medium-sized. This rearrangement joins TRBV4-3 to TRBJ2-5; D gene unclear. The ends were cut back, 4 bases at V and 1 base at J, with 13 bases in the middle. This CDR3 has 15 amino acids. Germline V CDR1 and CDR2: LGHNA, YSLEER. The CDR3 DNA is TGCGCCAGCAGCCTAAACTCCGGGCCCCAAGAGACCCAGTACTTC. Its translation: CASSLNSGPQETQYF.

V gene TRBV18 combines with J gene TRBJ1-4; D may be TRBD1 (5 bases). Trimming left V 6 bases short and J 0 bases short, with 8 bases between. The CDR3 extends over 14 amino acids. Germline V gene data show CDR1 as KGHSH and CDR2 as LQKENI. Here the CDR3 DNA reads TGTGCCAGCTCCGGGACGGCAACTAATGAAAAACTGTTTTTT. It encodes CASSGTATNEKLFF.

This CDR3 is CASSTGTTGNTIYF. CDR3 bases: TGTGCCAGTAGTACTGGGACCACCGGAAACACCATATATTTT. The chain recombines TRBV19 with TRBJ1-3; perhaps TRBD1 as D (5 bases). CDR1 and CDR2 from the germline V gene are LNHDA and SQIVND (reference sequence). Trimming stripped 4 bases from V and 4 bases from J, with 11 bases between. The CDR3 extends over 14 amino acids.

The table lists this clone with many counts. The gene calls are TRBV6-5 and TRBJ1-5; 9 nucleotides agree with TRBD1. J gave up 8 bases and V 2 bases, and 4 bases lay outside the gene matches. Germline lookup yields CDR1 MNHEY and CDR2 SVGAGI. The CDR3 spans 14 residues. The CDR3: CASSYTGQGKPQHF. The DNA of the CDR3 is TGTGCCAGCAGTTACACGGGACAGGGAAAGCCCCAGCATTTT.

This rearrangement joins TRBV6-5 to TRBJ1-1; 9 nucleotides align to TRBD1. The CDR3 has 15 amino acids. Trimming cost V 6 bases and J 6 bases; bases outside gene matches: 11. CDR1 and CDR2 (germline): MNHEY, SVGAGI. Here the CDR3 DNA reads TGTGCCAGCAGCCACAACCCGGGACAGGGAGCTGAAGCTTTCTTT. Residues: CASSHNPGQGAEAFF.

In its sample, this clone was seen a few times. The chain carries TRBV7-3 and TRBJ2-1, with no clear D. V gave up 1 base and J gave up 5 bases, with 12 bases separating them. CDR1 and CDR2 from the germline V gene are SGHTA and FQGTGA. This CDR3 is 15 amino acids long. CDR3 in DNA: TGTGCCAGCAGCTTAATCTTGGCAGCTAACAATGAGCAGTTCTTC. This gives the protein CASSLILAANNEQFF.

The V and J genes are TRBV19 and TRBJ2-7; D assignment may be TRBD1 or TRBD2 (5 bases each). Germline V lookup: CDR1 LNHDA, CDR2 SQIVND (reference sequence). This CDR3 is built from 14 residues. Trimming stripped 5 bases from V and 3 bases from J, with 14 bases between. CDR3 region: CASSPGPSGYEQYF. The CDR3 DNA reads TGTGCCAGTAGTCCGGGACCTTCGGGCTACGAGCAGTACTTC.

V and J are TRBV28 and TRBJ2-1; D remains unclear. From germline, CDR1 is MDHEN and CDR2 SYDVKM. V was shortened by 2 bases and J by 10 bases, with 6 bases between the two germline ends. This CDR3 contains 11 residues. The CDR3 loop reads CASSLRHEQFF. The CDR3 nucleotides are TGTGCCAGCAGTTTACGTCACGAGCAGTTCTTC.

This chain links TRBV10-2 with TRBJ1-4; D not certain. The CDR3 runs 13 residues. Germline V gene lookup returns CDR1 WSHSY and CDR2 SAAADI. V was shortened by 6 bases and J by 2 bases, with 7 bases between the two germline ends. CDR3 sequence: CASSRRTNEKLFF. As DNA, the CDR3 is TGCGCCAGCAGCCGACGGACTAATGAAAAACTGTTTTTT.

This sequence joins TRBV30 and TRBJ2-7, with D perhaps TRBD1 (6 bases). Germline values: CDR1 GTSNPN, CDR2 SVGIG (reference sequence). V lost 1 base to trimming and J lost 1 base, with 8 bases between them. The CDR3 consists of 13 residues. CDR3 DNA sequence: TGTGCCTGGAGTGGGGACACATCCTACGAGCAGTACTTC. Protein sequence: CAWSGDTSYEQYF.

This rearrangement joins TRBV9 to TRBJ2-1; TRBD2 is a possible D gene (6 bases). The ends were cut back, 0 bases at V and 9 bases at J, with 13 bases in the middle. The CDR3 is 14 amino acids. Germline V gives CDR1 SGDLS, CDR2 YYNGEE. CDR3 loop: CASSVATSLAEQFF. The CDR3 DNA is TGTGCCAGCAGCGTAGCTACTAGCTTGGCTGAGCAGTTCTTC.

This clone was counted once. The chain recombines TRBV28 with TRBJ2-7, with 10 bases identical to TRBD1. The length of the CDR3 is 11 residues. Germline-derived CDR1 and CDR2 are MDHEN and SYDVKM. Trimming cost V 8 bases and J 9 bases; bases outside gene matches: 4. CDR3 DNA sequence: TGTGCCAGCGGACAGGGGGTCGGGCAGTACTTC. Amino acid sequence: CASGQGVGQYF. The complete variable domain, with remaining parts taken from reference TRBV28 and TRBJ2-7, reads DVKVTQSSRYLVKRTGEKVFLECVQDMDHENMFWYRQDPGLGLRLIYFSYDVKMKEKGDIPEGYSVSREKKERFSLILESASTNQTSMYLCASGQGVGQYFGPGTRLTVT.